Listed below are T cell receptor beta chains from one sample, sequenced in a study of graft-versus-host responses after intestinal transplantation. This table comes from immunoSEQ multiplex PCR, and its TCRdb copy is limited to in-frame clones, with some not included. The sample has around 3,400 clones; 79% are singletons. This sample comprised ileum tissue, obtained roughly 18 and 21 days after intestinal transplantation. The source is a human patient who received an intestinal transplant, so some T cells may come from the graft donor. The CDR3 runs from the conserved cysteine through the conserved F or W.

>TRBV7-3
CASSLVGGSGELFF
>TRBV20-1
CSAPSGVKEFF
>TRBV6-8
CASSYNRLEQYF
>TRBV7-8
CASSDDRVSNQPQHF
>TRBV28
CASSLGTGSIYEQYF
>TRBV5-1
CASSISDSTGNTIYF
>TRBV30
CAWSVFSGGSTDTQYF
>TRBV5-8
CASSFDLTASNYGYTF
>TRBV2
CASAQTGSGANVLTF
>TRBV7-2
CASSLSHWTDTQYF
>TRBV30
CAWSIQLINQPQHF
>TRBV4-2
CASSQDPRDEQYF
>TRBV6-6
CASSRTGGSEAFF
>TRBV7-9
CASSLGYRAPQYGYTF
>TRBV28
CASSLCQGVTATNEKLFF
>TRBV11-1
CASRSDRVSTEAFF
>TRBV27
CASGGASYEQYF
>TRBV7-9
CASSLLWSSTDTQYF
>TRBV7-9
CASSYHREVDEQYF
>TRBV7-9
CASSFGGGPSNYGYTF
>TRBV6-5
CASSYSGGPNNEQFF
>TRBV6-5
CASSYNSRAGELFF
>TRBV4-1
CASSRPWAGGGHNEQFF
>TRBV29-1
CSVTQVNSYEQYF
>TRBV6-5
CASSLAGGPNNEQFF
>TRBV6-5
CASSYSNRGRNYGYTF
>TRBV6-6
CASSPGGGEQYF
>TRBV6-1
CASSERGLTGDEQFF
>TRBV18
CASSSTRGANVLTF
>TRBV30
CAPLLEGEPEAFF
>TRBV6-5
CASSYTTGSGNTIYF